This T cell receptor beta chain was sequenced during a study of blood T cell repertoires in COVID-19 (dated by TCRdb to the early 2020s). Broadly, across the study: The collaborator samples originated in the United States, Italy and Spain and spanned the acute and convalescent phases of COVID-19. The prospective study material was composed of cDNA or gDNA derived from T cells, B-cell-depleted T cells, or PBMCs. Subjects who had been exposed to COVID-19, were actively infected with it, or had recovered from it provided the deeply sampled blood TCRbeta repertoires that made up the dataset. The repertoires were made available in a free public database intended to serve as a resource for research on the immune response to SARS-CoV-2. The samples were drawn from two sources: the first 160 participants of the ongoing ImmuneRACE study, and about 1,300 subjects contributed by 6 global collaborators. Sample metadata almost always included a de-identified subject ID, COVID-19 status, age in years and sex. Where available, HLA class I and class II types were taken from metadata supplied by the sample provider and were not determined by assay-based typing. What the study reported, not specific to this receptor: Clinical and demographic metadata were provided uncurated, with the amount varying by source and participant.

TCRbeta CDR3 regions were amplified from genomic DNA using the immunoSEQ Assay, a bias-controlled multiplex PCR. As for the original processing: The number of nucleated cells in each sample was estimated from the amplification of reference gene primers within the assay. To quantify the absolute abundance of each unique TCRbeta CDR3 rearrangement, sequence reads were collapsed and filtered. For each sample, productive Simpson clonality was calculated as the square root of Simpson's diversity index across productive rearrangements. Imported from immuneACCESS, the table was reduced by TCRdb to in-frame sequences with V and J called. These copies leave out some clones; in studies compared against another copy, an unresolved V gene accounts for under half, and the cause of the remainder is not known. The V and J calls and the clone size are those of that table, but D and trimming were determined from the DNA. The sample table shows about 140,000 clones, and 85% to 90% are seen once. Around 8.2% of the sample lies in the top ten.

Taken from cysteine to phenylalanine, the CDR3 has 17 residues. Of the read, only the CDR3 DNA is kept; its 51 bases are in frame from base 1. Compared with germline, V lacks 0 bases and J lacks 2 bases; bases without a gene match: 10. CDR1 and CDR2 were assigned from the germline V gene as SGHRS and YFSETQ. The collaborating institutions used their own protocols to collect whole blood in K2EDTA tubes. For TCRbeta analysis, collaborators shipped samples in one of three forms: frozen whole blood, isolated PBMCs, or DNA extracted from either of those sample types. As concerns this clone: Its antigen target is currently unknown. The record has no base qualities; no much larger clone is one base away.

The V and J segments used are TRBV5-1 and TRBJ1-2; 7 middle bases align to TRBD1. The sequenced sample was peripheral blood. The receptor comes from a woman in her sixties or seventies with acute or convalescent COVID-19. The CDR3 protein is CASSLAPATGLNYGYTF. The DNA reads TGCGCCAGCAGCTTGGCCCCGGCGACAGGGCTAAACTATGGCTACACCTTC.